This T cell receptor beta chain is from a study of regulatory T cells in long-lasting Graves disease. Study-wide results and caveats: Limited samples may have lowered accuracy. Persistent disease exhibited a predilection for TRBV28, TRBJ1-2 and TRBJ2-5.

With iRepertoire HTBI primers and Arm-PCR of CDR3 regions, TCR beta libraries were built. TCRdb analysed the multiplex PCR reads with MiXCR anew, one entry per CDR3 protein. Found here are about 360,000 distinct CDR3 sequences, 15% to 20% of them singletons; the top ten hold over 20%. The time point here: newly diagnosed GD, antithyroid drugs for less than 3 months. PBMC-extracted RNA yielded the TCR library. Remarks on this clonotype: The antigen is not known.

CDR1 MNHNS and CDR2 SASEGT come from the germline V gene. J lost 5 bases, V lost 6 bases, and 14 bases had no gene match. The CDR3 is 17 residues long. This sample was shared with a second study, whose subject was T cells in Graves' hyperthyroidism and ophthalmopathy. In that study: First-round RT-PCR of the TCR CDR3 relied on the HTBI primer set.

The sample consisted of peripheral blood mononuclear cells (PBMCs), taken at new diagnosis, from a patient treated with antithyroid drugs. The chain carries TRBV6-1 and TRBJ2-3, with TRBD1 identical over 10 bases. This sequence originates from a woman aged 18 to 35 with Graves disease. The CDR3 DNA sequence: TGTGCCAGCAGCGCGGACAGGGGGGACCCTGGGGGAGATACGCAGTATTTT. It specifies CASSADRGDPGGDTQYF.